The present TCR beta chain was sequenced within a study of identical twins. This clonotype has a handful of counts. Addition of a universal primer site occurred through template switching, and cDNA carried unique molecular identifiers. TCRdb used MiXCR to reprocess the 5' RACE reads, holding one entry per CDR3 protein. The sample holds around 280,000 distinct CDR3 sequences, roughly 8.6% seen once. The sample was also reused in another study, on yellow fever vaccine responses in identical twins. That source adds: Twins reportedly mounted vaccine T cell responses that seemed partly convergent, partly personalized.

The sequenced material came from memory (CD45RO+) T cells sorted from blood. This clonotype was obtained from a woman aged 18-29 years in good health.

This chain's CDR3 is CSADPGLAGGPHNNEQFF. CDR3 nucleotide sequence: TGCAGTGCTGATCCGGGACTAGCGGGAGGGCCGCACAACAATGAGCAGTTCTTC. The J gene is TRBJ2-1, the V gene TRBV20-1, with 16 bases aligning to TRBD2. With 5 bases clipped from V and 5 bases from J, the junction kept 12 bases outside the gene matches. CDR3 length equals 18 residues. Germline CDR1 DFQATT, CDR2 SNEGSKA (reference sequence).